This is a list of T cell receptor beta chains from one sample in a study of blood T cell repertoires in COVID-19. Libraries were prepared by immunoSEQ multiplex PCR; TCRdb keeps only in-frame clonotypes and omits some of them. The data contain approximately 250,000 clones, about 88% of them singletons. Sequenced: peripheral blood. Receptors were obtained from a young man with active or convalescent COVID-19. The CDR3 runs from the conserved cysteine through the conserved F or W. The order of the fields is J gene, V gene, clone size, CDR3 length, D gene, CDR3 DNA, CDR3 protein. The D gene is left open where the match is weak. Rows may omit the clone size; those that give it use once, few, many or a size class.

TRBJ1-5	TRBV4-1	once	13	.	TGCGCCAGCAGCCAATTGACAGGTCAGCCCCAGCATTTT	CASSQLTGQPQHF
TRBJ1-5	TRBV27	few	15	.	TGTGCCAGCAGTTTATCTTACGGGTTGGATCAGCCCCAGCATTTT	CASSLSYGLDQPQHF
TRBJ1-5	TRBV6-1	.	14	.	TGTGCCAGCAGTGAAGACGTACAGGTCTGGCCCCAGCATTTT	CASSEDVQVWPQHF
TRBJ2-1	TRBV28	once	21	TRBD1	TGTGCCAGCAGTTTAATCCTTGGGACAGGGGGCATCTTTTCTGACGACAATGAGCAGTTCTTC	CASSLILGTGGIFSDDNEQFF
TRBJ2-7	TRBV5-6	few	12	.	TGTGCCAGCAGCCGGGTCGGGAACGAGCAGTACTTC	CASSRVGNEQYF
TRBJ1-2	TRBV29-1	.	12	.	TGCAGCGTTGAAGGTCAGGGAAATGGCTACACCTTC	CSVEGQGNGYTF
TRBJ1-2	TRBV11-2	.	14	.	TGTGCCAGCAGCCAGGGGTTCGGAGTGTATGGCTACACCTTC	CASSQGFGVYGYTF
TRBJ2-7	TRBV6-1	.	16	.	TGTGCCAGCAGTGAAGTTTTTGGGGACTCCTCTGGGGAGCAGTACTTC	CASSEVFGDSSGEQYF
TRBJ2-7	TRBV19	.	14	.	TGTGCCAGTAGTATCGGCAGCCGTTCGGGAGAGCAGTACTTC	CASSIGSRSGEQYF
TRBJ1-1	TRBV30	.	12	.	TGTGCCTGGAGCGCGGGCCGCCGAGAAGCTTTCTTT	CAWSAGRREAFF
TRBJ2-5	TRBV6-2/TRBV6-3	.	13	TRBD1	TGTGCCAGCAGTCCGGGACAGGGGGAGACCCAGTACTTC	CASSPGQGETQYF
TRBJ1-1	TRBV10-1	.	14	.	TGCGCCAGCAGTGAGTTGCAGGGTATTTCTGAAGCTTTCTTT	CASSELQGISEAFF
TRBJ1-4	TRBV2	few	15	TRBD1	TGTGCCAGCACTTACAGGGGGCATGACGGTGAAAAACTGTTTTTT	CASTYRGHDGEKLFF
TRBJ2-7	TRBV25-1	.	16	TRBD1	TGTGCCAGCAGTGACCCGGACAGGGAGGACCTCTACGAGCAGTACTTC	CASSDPDREDLYEQYF
TRBJ2-2	TRBV19	.	16	TRBD2	TGTGCCAGTCTAGGAGCTAGCGGGCGAAACACCGGGGAGCTGTTTTTT	CASLGASGRNTGELFF
TRBJ2-1	TRBV5-6	.	16	TRBD2	TGTGCCAGCAGCTTCAATCCCAGCGGGGGGGCCAGCGAGCAGTTCTTC	CASSFNPSGGASEQFF